Listed here are 29 T cell receptor beta chains from one sample, sequenced in a study of Ad26.COV2.S vaccination and SARS-CoV-2 variants (dated by TCRdb to about 2021). What the treatment or condition label conveys for this sample: around 19 received Ad26.COV2.S at low or high dose, single or two shots; 5 received placebo; per-sample allocation not given. Repertoires of vaccine and placebo recipients were sequenced from samples collected on day 63 after the first injection. The library came from the immunoSEQ multiplex PCR assay. This immuneACCESS table, as held by TCRdb, lists in-frame sequences with V and J called but not all clones. Of the missing ones, under half trace to an unresolved V gene in checked studies; the others have no known cause. Present in this sample are approximately 420,000 clones, around 85% of which were seen just once. Together, the top ten hold roughly 3.2% of the sample.

Source: peripheral blood, taken in a trial of Ad26.COV2.S vaccine versus placebo. These TCRs come from a person between 18 and 65 years old who received the Ad26.COV2.S COVID-19 vaccine or a placebo.

This chain uses TRBV11-2 with TRBJ2-5; 9 nucleotides align to TRBD1. V shed 1 base and J 7 bases; nucleotides not matched to a gene: 7. The germline gives CDR1 SGHAT, CDR2 FQNNGV. The CDR3 contains 15 residues. The CDR3 bases are TGTGCCAGCAGCTTAGGACCCGGGACAGGGATGACCCAGTACTTC. The encoded protein is CASSLGPGTGMTQYF.

The V and J genes are TRBV3-1 (or the pseudogene TRBV3-2) and TRBJ1-2; TRBD1 aligns across 7 bases. CDR1 is LGHDT, CDR2 YNNKEL, per germline (reference sequence). The CDR3 runs 16 residues. The J segment lost 5 bases and the V segment lost 4 bases, leaving 13 bases of the junction unmatched. The CDR3 DNA sequence: TGTGCCAGCAGCCGCGACAGAGGAGGGGGCCGGTATGGCTACACCTTC. Residues: CASSRDRGGGRYGYTF.

The chain couples TRBV5-1 to TRBJ2-7; weak D call: TRBD1 (6 bases). CDR1 and CDR2 (germline): SGHRS, YFSETQ. V was pared by 3 bases and J by 1 base, with 14 bases between. This CDR3 region has 15 residues. CDR3 sequence (DNA): TGCGCCAGCAGCTCTGAAGGTCAGGGGTCCTACGAGCAGTACTTC. Protein: CASSSEGQGSYEQYF.

This clone was picked up one time. This chain links TRBV6-1 with TRBJ1-5; D not resolved. Trimming left V 1 base short and J 1 base short, with 11 bases between. The germline CDR1 and CDR2 sequences are MNHNS and SASEGT. This CDR3 is built from 16 residues. In DNA, the CDR3 is TGTGCCAGCAGTGAAGTGAGCGGAGGGAGCAATCAGCCCCAGCATTTT. Protein product: CASSEVSGGSNQPQHF.

This clone came up a few times. V usage is TRBV7-9 and J usage is TRBJ2-7; D not certain. V gave up 7 bases and J gave up 1 base, with 11 bases separating them. Per germline, CDR1 SEHNR and CDR2 FQNEAQ (reference sequence). This CDR3 region has 13 residues. The CDR3 bases are TGTGCCAGCAATCGGTTGACATCCTACGAGCAGTACTTC. Translated: CASNRLTSYEQYF.

This clone was recorded once. The chain uses TRBV2 and TRBJ2-1; D not certain. The CDR3 covers 13 residues. Germline V lookup: CDR1 SNHLY, CDR2 FYNNEI. V shed 5 bases and J shed 5 bases, with 10 bases lying between them. The CDR3 DNA reads as TGTGCCAGCAGTTTAATGCTAGACAATGAGCAGTTCTTC. Translation gives CASSLMLDNEQFF.

The V gene is TRBV7-2, the J gene TRBJ2-2, with D uncertain. Looked up from germline, CDR1 is SGHTA and CDR2 is FQGNSA. The CDR3 contains 13 residues. V was clipped by 3 bases and J by 5 bases, with 7 bases between them. The CDR3 nucleotides read TGTGCCAGCAGCTTCGACGGGACCGGGGAGCTGTTTTTT. It specifies CASSFDGTGELFF.

This clone was counted only a few times. V gene TRBV14 combines with J gene TRBJ2-7; D may be TRBD2 (6 bases). The CDR3 sequence is 14 residues long. Germline V gives CDR1 SGHDN, CDR2 FVKESK. V was trimmed by 3 bases and J by 4 bases, leaving 13 bases between them. CDR3 protein: CASSQAGKRYEQYF. The DNA of the CDR3 is TGTGCCAGCAGCCAGGCGGGAAAGAGATACGAGCAGTACTTC.

The V and J genes are TRBV27 and TRBJ1-1, with D possibly TRBD1 on 5 matching bases. V was cut by 6 bases and J by 0 bases, with 11 bases left in between. Per the germline V gene, CDR1 is MNHEY and CDR2 is SMNVEV (reference sequence). This CDR3 spans 14 amino acids. CDR3 sequence (DNA): TGTGCCAGCAGACCCCAGACAGTGAACACTGAAGCTTTCTTT. Translation: CASRPQTVNTEAFF.

The chain employs TRBV10-2 and TRBJ1-1, with TRBD1 as a possible D gene (5 bases). V was cut by 6 bases and J by 5 bases, with 16 bases left in between. The CDR3 loop spans 14 amino acids. Germline CDR1 reads WSHSY; CDR2 reads SAAADI. CDR3 bases: TGCGCCAGCAGCCGTGACAGCCTAAAGACTGAAGCTTTCTTT. Encoded protein: CASSRDSLKTEAFF.

This clone has just one count. The chain joins TRBV6-1 to TRBJ1-1, with D possibly matching TRBD1 (6 bases). V was trimmed by 4 bases and J by 0 bases, leaving 15 bases between them. The CDR3 totals 16 residues. The V gene's germline CDR1 is MNHNS and CDR2 SASEGT. The CDR3 is CASSVEQNRVNTEAFF. CDR3 nucleotide sequence: TGTGCCAGCAGTGTAGAACAGAACAGGGTGAACACTGAAGCTTTCTTT.

This clone was counted a single time. The rearrangement uses TRBV5-4 and TRBJ2-3; D not resolved. The germline gives CDR1 SGHNT, CDR2 YYREEE (reference sequence). The CDR3 is 15 amino acids. The V gene lost 0 bases and the J gene lost 2 bases, with 10 bases spanning the gap. The CDR3 DNA follows: TGTGCCAGCAGCTTGGGGCTAGAGCTCACAGATACGCAGTATTTT. Protein: CASSLGLELTDTQYF.

The gene calls are TRBV6-2 or TRBV6-3 and TRBJ2-7, with D possibly TRBD1 on 5 matching bases. V was cut by 5 bases and J by 1 base, with 12 bases left in between. The CDR3 runs to 14 residues. The germline V gene encodes CDR1 MNHEY and CDR2 SVGEGT. The CDR3 bases are TGTGCCAGCAGTGTAGGGGCCCTTTCCTACGAGCAGTACTTC. It translates to CASSVGALSYEQYF.

The chain employs TRBV6-6 and TRBJ1-3; no reliable D call. This CDR3 contains 13 residues. Germline assignment: CDR1 MNHNY and CDR2 SVGAGI (reference sequence). Trimming pared 5 bases from V and 4 bases from J, leaving 9 bases between. The CDR3 protein is CASSIGRGNTIYF. The CDR3 DNA reads as TGTGCCAGCAGTATAGGGCGGGGAAACACCATATATTTT.

This clone was observed once. The genes are TRBV5-4 and TRBJ2-1, with TRBD1 matching over 7 bases. This CDR3 region has 15 residues. CDR1 is SGHNT, CDR2 YYREEE, per germline (reference sequence). V trimming: 1 base; J trimming: 4 bases; junction bases outside the gene matches: 5. The CDR3 bases are TGTGCCAGCAGCTTGCCGGGACAGAGATACAATGAGCAGTTCTTC. Translation gives CASSLPGQRYNEQFF.

The chain carries TRBV4-1 and TRBJ2-1, with D possibly TRBD2 on 6 matching bases. Trimming stripped 2 bases from V and 1 base from J, with 12 bases between. In germline, CDR1 is MGHRA, CDR2 YSYEKL. This CDR3 has 16 residues. CDR3 region: CASSQPGTASYNEQFF. CDR3 coding DNA: TGCGCCAGCAGCCAACCCGGGACTGCTTCCTACAATGAGCAGTTCTTC.

The V call is TRBV5-1, the J call TRBJ1-6; a weak D match, TRBD1 (6 bases). The V end lost 4 bases, the J end lost 4 bases, and 12 bases lay between the germline ends. This CDR3 has 15 amino acids. Germline V gene data show CDR1 as SGHRS and CDR2 as YFSETQ. The CDR3 loop is CASSLGADYNSPLHF. CDR3 DNA sequence: TGCGCCAGCAGCCTGGGGGCGGATTATAATTCACCCCTCCACTTT.

The J gene is TRBJ1-1, the V gene TRBV6-5, with 7 bases lining up with TRBD1. The length of the CDR3 is 15 residues. The ends lost 6 bases at V and 6 bases at J; junction bases unmatched: 13. Germline CDR1 and CDR2: MNHEY and SVGAGI. CDR3 amino acids: CASRGGGAVSAEAFF. Here the CDR3 DNA reads TGTGCCAGCAGAGGAGGGGGCGCGGTAAGCGCTGAAGCTTTCTTT.

The chain couples TRBV2 to TRBJ1-6, with TRBD1 matching 9 bases. The germline V gene has CDR1 SNHLY and CDR2 FYNNEI. Trimming took 2 bases from V and 7 from J; bases not matched to a gene: 3. This CDR3 contains 15 residues. Here the CDR3 reads CASSETGGVNSPLHF. Written as DNA, the CDR3 is TGTGCCAGCAGTGAAACAGGGGGCGTGAATTCACCCCTCCACTTT. Filled out from reference TRBV2 and TRBJ1-6, the complete variable domain reads EPEVTQTPSHQVTQMGQEVILRCVPISNHLYFYWYRQILGQKVEFLVSFYNNEISEKSEIFDDQFSVERPDGSNFTLKIRSTKLEDSAMYFCASSETGGVNSPLHFGNGTRLTVT.

The chain has TRBV14 and TRBJ1-2; maybe TRBD1 (5 bases). The V and J ends lost 4 bases and 3 bases respectively, with 9 bases between them. Germline values: CDR1 SGHDN, CDR2 FVKESK. This CDR3 has 13 residues. DNA for the CDR3: TGTGCCAGCAGCCTCGGGACGTACTATGGCTACACCTTC. Its protein product is CASSLGTYYGYTF.

J is TRBJ1-3 and V is TRBV5-6; possibly TRBD1 for D (5 bases). The CDR3 totals 16 residues. The V and J ends lost 2 bases and 0 bases respectively, with 12 bases between them. Germline V CDR1 and CDR2: SGHDT, YYEEEE. The CDR3 loop is CASSFIGATSGNTIYF. The CDR3 DNA follows: TGTGCCAGCAGCTTCATTGGGGCCACCTCTGGAAACACCATATATTTT.

In nucleotides, the CDR3 is TGTGCCAGCAGGTCGGGGGGCTCTGGCTACACCTTC. This codes for CASRSGGSGYTF. The chain carries TRBV2 and TRBJ1-2; TRBD1 is a possible D gene (6 bases). The CDR3 totals 12 residues. Trimming took off 6 bases at V and 7 bases at J, with 12 bases between the two ends. Germline CDR1 reads SNHLY; CDR2 reads FYNNEI.

V gene TRBV19 combines with J gene TRBJ2-5; 8 bases agree with TRBD1. The CDR3 contains 14 residues. Trimming removed 3 bases from V and 5 bases from J; junction bases left unmatched: 5. Per the germline V gene, CDR1 is LNHDA and CDR2 is SQIVND (reference sequence). The CDR3 protein is CASSMTGAMETQYF. The CDR3 DNA sequence: TGTGCCAGTAGTATGACAGGGGCAATGGAGACCCAGTACTTC.

The rearrangement links TRBV19 to TRBJ2-4, with TRBD1 matching over 7 bases. Per the germline V gene, CDR1 is LNHDA and CDR2 is SQIVND (reference sequence). The ends lost 6 bases at V and 7 bases at J; junction bases unmatched: 9. This CDR3 region has 14 residues. This CDR3 is CASRKPGQLNIQYF. CDR3 nucleotides: TGTGCCAGTAGAAAACCGGGACAGTTGAACATTCAGTACTTC.

V gene TRBV10-2 combines with J gene TRBJ2-6, with TRBD1 as a possible D gene (6 bases). This CDR3 is built from 17 residues. Germline lookup yields CDR1 WSHSY and CDR2 SAAADI. Trimming shortened V by 7 bases and J by 0 bases, and 16 bases separated the two germline ends. CDR3 nucleotides: TGCGCCAGCACACCTGGACAGCCCTTCTCTGGGGCCAACGTCCTGACTTTC. Translation: CASTPGQPFSGANVLTF.

This clone was picked up one time. The chain uses TRBV15 and TRBJ1-1; D gene uncertain. Germline loops: CDR1 LNHNV, CDR2 YYDKDF (reference sequence). Trimming took 0 bases from V and 2 from J, leaving 7 bases between them. The CDR3 runs to 14 residues. Here the CDR3 DNA reads TGTGCCACCAGCAGAGATAGAGCTAACACTGAAGCTTTCTTT. Translated: CATSRDRANTEAFF.

The chain uses TRBV19 and TRBJ1-1; TRBD1 matches at 10 bases. The V and J ends lost 3 bases and 7 bases, in that order; junction bases with no gene match: 5. Germline lookup yields CDR1 LNHDA and CDR2 SQIVND (reference sequence). The CDR3 covers 14 residues. The CDR3 DNA is TGTGCCAGTAGTATCCCCCGGGACAGGGGTGAAGCTTTCTTT. It specifies CASSIPRDRGEAFF.

This clone was counted between two and nine times. The gene calls are TRBV7-9 and TRBJ1-2; possible D gene TRBD1, 5 bases. In germline, CDR1 is SEHNR, CDR2 FQNEAQ (reference sequence). CDR3 size: 13 residues. V lost 1 base and J lost 7, with 10 bases in between. CDR3 sequence: CASSLEGRAGYTF. CDR3 nucleotides: TGTGCCAGCAGCTTAGAGGGGCGGGCTGGCTACACCTTC.

Regarding this clone: At one end the junction does not follow the germline gene, possibly because of a read error. This chain joins TRBV4-1 and TRBJ1-4; 7 bases align to TRBD1. In germline, CDR1 is MGHRA, CDR2 YSYEKL. The CDR3 covers 15 residues. The CDR3 is CASSQGTVIREKLFF. The CDR3 nucleotides are TGCGCCAGCAGTCAAGGGACAGTAATTCGCGAAAAACTGTTTTTT.